A single TCR beta chain is shown here with its context. Its antigen is as yet unknown. This CDR3 comprises 14 residues. CDR1 and CDR2 from the germline V gene are SQVTM and ANQGSEA. Deletions cut 3 bases from V and 3 bases from J, with 14 bases between. Clones were read by immunoSEQ multiplex PCR, and TCRdb kept only the in-frame ones, dropping some. The sample includes 65,000 to 100,000 clones, less than 95% of them seen just once. This entry belongs to a study of OX40 agonist ivuxolimab in advanced cancers. Study context: The group had a mean age of 60 years, ranged from 23 to 79, and was roughly 83% male. The study, taken as a whole, reports: Which antigen the expanded peripheral T cells recognized is unknown. Both CD4+ and CD8+ T cell populations in blood had undergone clonal expansion by week 6 at 0.1 to 3.0 mg/kg.

This sequence joins TRBV29-1 and TRBJ1-1, with TRBD1 as a possible D gene (5 bases). The sequences come from CD4+ or CD8+ T cells sorted from blood, collected in a trial of the OX40 agonist ivuxolimab. The clonotype comes from an adult with an advanced solid tumor such as melanoma, head and neck, liver or kidney cancer. The CDR3 sequence is CSVDQGLRDTEAFF. In DNA, the CDR3 is TGCAGCGTTGACCAGGGACTGAGGGACACTGAAGCTTTCTTT.